These T cell receptor beta chains were read from a single sample in a study of cytomegalovirus exposure and HLA in healthy donors. Measured with immunoSEQ multiplex PCR; TCRdb has only the in-frame clones, and not every one. The table gives approximately 72,000 clones; the top ten clones make up about 4.5% of it. Sequenced material: PBMCs. The origin of the receptors is a middle-aged woman in good health and CMV-seropositive. Each CDR3 is given with its conserved first and last residue. The order of the fields is J gene, D gene, V gene, CDR3 DNA, CDR3 protein. D genes are given only for firm matches.

j_call: TRBJ2-7; d_call: TRBD2; v_call: TRBV5-4; cdr3_nt: TGTGCCAGCAGCTTGAAACTAGCGGGAGAAGACGAGCAGTACTTC; cdr3_aa: CASSLKLAGEDEQYF
j_call: TRBJ1-1; d_call: TRBD1; v_call: TRBV6-5; cdr3_nt: TGTGCCAGCAGATCCACCGGGACAGGGAACACTGAAGCTTTCTTT; cdr3_aa: CASRSTGTGNTEAFF
j_call: TRBJ2-4; d_call: TRBD2; v_call: TRBV7-9; cdr3_nt: TGTGCCAGCAGCGGGGGACTAGCGGGGAGGGGGGCCAAAAACATTCAGTACTTC; cdr3_aa: CASSGGLAGRGAKNIQYF
j_call: TRBJ1-6; d_call: NA; v_call: TRBV14; cdr3_nt: TGTGCCAGCAGCCTCAGGGATCTGAGGCCCCTCCACTTT; cdr3_aa: CASSLRDLRPLHF
j_call: TRBJ2-7; d_call: NA; v_call: TRBV15; cdr3_nt: TGTGCCACCAGCAGAGAACAATACAGGGCCCACGAGCAGTACTTC; cdr3_aa: CATSREQYRAHEQYF
j_call: TRBJ2-3; d_call: NA; v_call: TRBV5-6; cdr3_nt: TGTGCCAGCAGCTTGTTTGGGGCAGGGGGGCTTCAGACAGATACGCAGTATTTT; cdr3_aa: CASSLFGAGGLQTDTQYF
j_call: TRBJ2-5; d_call: TRBD2; v_call: TRBV5-4; cdr3_nt: TGTGCCAGCCCCAGCCGGGCTAGCGGGAGTTTGGAGACCCAGTACTTC; cdr3_aa: CASPSRASGSLETQYF
j_call: TRBJ2-5; d_call: TRBD2; v_call: TRBV4-3; cdr3_nt: TGCGCCAGCAGCCAAGGCTTGGCTAGCGGACAAGAGACCCAGTACTTC; cdr3_aa: CASSQGLASGQETQYF
j_call: TRBJ2-2; d_call: NA; v_call: TRBV7-9; cdr3_nt: TGTGCCAGCAGCCATCGGGGGAGCACCGGGGAGCTGTTTTTT; cdr3_aa: CASSHRGSTGELFF
j_call: TRBJ2-2; d_call: TRBD2; v_call: TRBV5-1; cdr3_nt: TGCGCCAGCAGCTTGGAACTAGCGAGATACGGGGAGCTGTTTTTT; cdr3_aa: CASSLELARYGELFF
j_call: TRBJ2-3; d_call: TRBD2; v_call: TRBV5-1; cdr3_nt: TGCGCCAGCATGGGGGGGACCGTGAACACAGATACGCAGTATTTT; cdr3_aa: CASMGGTVNTDTQYF
j_call: TRBJ2-7; d_call: TRBD1; v_call: TRBV5-1; cdr3_nt: TGCGCCAGCAGCTTGGGACGGACAGGTACCTACGAGCAGTACTTC; cdr3_aa: CASSLGRTGTYEQYF
j_call: TRBJ1-1; d_call: NA; v_call: TRBV6-5; cdr3_nt: TGTGCCAGCAGTTACCGGGGGGCAGAAGCTTTCTTT; cdr3_aa: CASSYRGAEAFF
j_call: TRBJ2-3; d_call: NA; v_call: TRBV6-1; cdr3_nt: TGTGCCAGCAGTGAGTCCTGGTCCCCGGCAGATACGCAGTATTTT; cdr3_aa: CASSESWSPADTQYF
j_call: TRBJ2-1; d_call: NA; v_call: TRBV21-1; cdr3_nt: TGTGCCAGCAGCCCAAAACCCGGGACAGGGGGCGGCAATGAGCAGTTCTTC; cdr3_aa: CASSPKPGTGGGNEQFF
j_call: TRBJ2-5; d_call: TRBD2; v_call: TRBV19; cdr3_nt: TGTGCCAGTAGTTCCGGGACTAGCATGATCACGACCCAGTACTTC; cdr3_aa: CASSSGTSMITTQYF
j_call: TRBJ1-5; d_call: TRBD1; v_call: TRBV19; cdr3_nt: TGTGCCAGTAGTAATACTCTGACAGGGAGCAATCAGCCCCAGCATTTT; cdr3_aa: CASSNTLTGSNQPQHF
j_call: TRBJ2-1; d_call: NA; v_call: TRBV27; cdr3_nt: TGTGCCAGCAGCCGGCGGGGATCCTACAATGAGCAGTTCTTC; cdr3_aa: CASSRRGSYNEQFF
j_call: TRBJ2-1; d_call: NA; v_call: TRBV9; cdr3_nt: TGTGCCAGCAGTGCCTTGGACTACAACTACAATGAGCAGTTCTTC; cdr3_aa: CASSALDYNYNEQFF
j_call: TRBJ2-7; d_call: NA; v_call: TRBV6-5; cdr3_nt: TGTGCCAGCGGGCGGGGGCTCCACGAGCAGTACTTC; cdr3_aa: CASGRGLHEQYF
j_call: TRBJ2-7; d_call: TRBD1; v_call: TRBV29-1; cdr3_nt: TGCAGCGTTGGGACAGGGGGCTCCTACGAGCAGTACTTC; cdr3_aa: CSVGTGGSYEQYF
j_call: TRBJ2-7; d_call: TRBD1; v_call: TRBV29-1; cdr3_nt: TGCAGCGTTCTCCGGGACAGGGTATCCTACGAGCAGTACTTC; cdr3_aa: CSVLRDRVSYEQYF
j_call: TRBJ1-6; d_call: NA; v_call: TRBV7-2; cdr3_nt: TGTGCCAGCAGCCGCTTGTCCCGGGTTTTGGATTCACCCCTCCACTTT; cdr3_aa: CASSRLSRVLDSPLHF